The entry below gives a single TCR beta chain sequence along with its context. This clonotype is regarded as large (0.1 to 1%). Its antigen remains unidentified. The record has no base qualities; no much larger clone is one base away. The sequencer listed for this sample is Illumina MiSeq. TCRdb trimmed the raw reads at Q25, called clones with MiXCR and kept productive beta chains. Duplicate CDR3 protein sequences are folded into a single record with the most common DNA and genes. In this sample the table shows 3,800 or so distinct CDR3 sequences, approximately 10% of which occur a single time. 10% to 15% of the sample is taken by the ten largest. The record originates from a study. Sequencing used CD4+ T cells from synovial fluid. This TCR came from a human donor with rheumatoid arthritis.

The CDR3 amino acid sequence is: CSAMAVDEQYF. The bases read TGCAGTGCTATGGCGGTGGACGAGCAGTACTTC. In this chain, TRBV20-1 is recombined with TRBJ2-7, with an unclear D gene assignment. The junction carries 9 bases between V and J, which are trimmed by 4 bases and 5 bases respectively. The CDR3 holds 11 amino acids from the cysteine to the phenylalanine. CDR3 DNA is the only sequence kept; it has 33 bases, read in frame from the first base. For CDR1 and CDR2, the germline V gene (reference sequence) lists DFQATT and SNEGSKA.